Relative to its sample, the clone carrying this TCR beta chain is medium-sized. After the reaction, the investigators sorted the proliferating CFSE-low CD3+CD4+ and CD3+CD8+ responders. Per the germline V gene, CDR1 is SGHVS and CDR2 is FNYEAQ. The CDR3 has 15 residues. V lost 6 bases to trimming and J lost 6 bases; unmatched junction nucleotides: 13. These data belong to a study of graft-versus-host responses after intestinal transplantation. Assay used: immunoSEQ multiplex PCR; TCRdb lists only in-frame clones, some missing. This sample yields approximately 9,300 clones, of which 25% to 30% are seen a single time; 3.4% belongs to the top ten. Whole-study findings and limits: In recipient marrow, GvH clones were found, and some appeared first in ileum or blood. Some patients had graft-donor T cell macrochimerism, and their allografts showed high graft-versus-host to host-versus-graft clonal ratios. Early after transplant, HvG declines were associated with peak levels of circulating GvH clones.

The sequences come from alloreactive CD4+ T cells from a mixed lymphocyte reaction culture, collected before intestinal transplant. Subset noted: CFSE-low proliferating T cells sorted from approximately 6-day pre-transplant mixed lymphocyte reaction (GvH or HvG direction). This receptor was identified in a human patient who received an intestinal transplant. J is TRBJ2-7 and V is TRBV7-6; 8 bases match TRBD2. The CDR3 loop reads CASSPSREAVLEQYF. Here the CDR3 DNA reads TGTGCCAGCAGTCCCTCGCGGGAGGCTGTACTCGAGCAGTACTTC.